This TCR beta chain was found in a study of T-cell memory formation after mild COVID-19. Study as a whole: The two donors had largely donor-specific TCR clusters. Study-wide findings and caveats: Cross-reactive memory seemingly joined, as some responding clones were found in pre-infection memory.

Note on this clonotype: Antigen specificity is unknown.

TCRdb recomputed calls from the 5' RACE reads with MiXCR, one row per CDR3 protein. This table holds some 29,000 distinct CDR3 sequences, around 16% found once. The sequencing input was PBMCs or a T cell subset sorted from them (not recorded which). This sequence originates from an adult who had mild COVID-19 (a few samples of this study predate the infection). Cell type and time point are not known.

In DNA form, the CDR3 reads TGTGCCAGCAGCTCCCCGGGAGTCTGGACAGATACGCAGTATTTT. It encodes CASSSPGVWTDTQYF. The chain is built from TRBV7-9 and TRBJ2-3; D is perhaps TRBD2 (6 bases). The germline gives CDR1 SEHNR, CDR2 FQNEAQ (reference sequence). The CDR3 length is 15 residues. V was clipped by 4 bases and J by 3 bases, with 14 bases between them. Using reference TRBV7-9 and TRBJ2-3 for the parts outside the CDR3, the full variable domain is DTGVSQNPRHKITKRGQNVTFRCDPISEHNRLYWYRQTLGQGPEFLTYFQNEAQLEKSRLLSDRFSAERPKGSFSTLEIQRTEQGDSAMYLCASSSPGVWTDTQYFGPGTRLTVL.